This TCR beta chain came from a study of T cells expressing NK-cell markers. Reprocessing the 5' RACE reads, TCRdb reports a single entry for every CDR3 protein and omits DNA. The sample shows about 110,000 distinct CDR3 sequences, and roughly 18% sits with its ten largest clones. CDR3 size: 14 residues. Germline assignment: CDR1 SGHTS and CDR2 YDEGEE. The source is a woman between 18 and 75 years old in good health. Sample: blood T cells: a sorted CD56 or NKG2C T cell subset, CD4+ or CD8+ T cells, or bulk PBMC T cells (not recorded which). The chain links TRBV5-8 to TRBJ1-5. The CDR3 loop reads CASAMAEVVQPQHF.